Listed below are T cell receptor beta chains from one sample, sequenced in a study of blood T cell repertoires in COVID-19. Clones were read by immunoSEQ multiplex PCR, and TCRdb kept only the in-frame ones, dropping some. The repertoire consists of 70,000 or so clones, with about 85% occurring once and the leading ten covering almost 4%. Source material: peripheral blood. The receptors originated from a man between 65 and 85 years old with active COVID-19. CDR3s include the opening cysteine and the closing phenylalanine or tryptophan. D genes are given only for firm matches. Size tells how often a clone was seen (once, few, many) or the class of an expanded clone, and some rows leave it out.

J gene: TRBJ1-5
D gene: TRBD1
V gene: TRBV3-1/TRBV3-2
clone size: -
CDR3 protein: CASSQDRNQPQHF
CDR3 DNA: TGTGCCAGCAGCCAGGACAGGAATCAGCCCCAGCATTTT

J gene: TRBJ2-3
D gene: TRBD2
V gene: TRBV7-9
clone size: -
CDR3 protein: CASSLGLAGAVDTQYF
CDR3 DNA: TGTGCCAGCAGCTTAGGGCTAGCGGGAGCTGTAGATACGCAGTATTTT

J gene: TRBJ2-2
D gene: TRBD1
V gene: TRBV6-4
clone size: -
CDR3 protein: CASRRDRGGGELFF
CDR3 DNA: TGTGCCAGCAGGAGGGACAGGGGCGGCGGGGAGCTGTTTTTT

J gene: TRBJ2-2
D gene: TRBD2
V gene: TRBV10-3
clone size: -
CDR3 protein: CATGLAGEGTGELFF
CDR3 DNA: TGTGCCACCGGGCTAGCGGGAGAGGGCACCGGGGAGCTGTTTTTT

J gene: TRBJ1-4
D gene: -
V gene: TRBV7-2
clone size: -
CDR3 protein: CATARGPNEKLFF
CDR3 DNA: TGTGCCACGGCGCGGGGCCCTAATGAAAAACTGTTTTTT

J gene: TRBJ2-3
D gene: TRBD2
V gene: TRBV11-2
clone size: -
CDR3 protein: CASSPRGLADLTDTQYF
CDR3 DNA: TGTGCCAGCAGCCCCAGGGGACTAGCGGACCTCACAGATACGCAGTATTTT

J gene: TRBJ2-7
D gene: -
V gene: TRBV5-6
clone size: once
CDR3 protein: CASSLWSLALAYEQYF
CDR3 DNA: TGTGCCAGCAGCTTGTGGTCCCTAGCGCTAGCCTACGAGCAGTACTTC

J gene: TRBJ2-3
D gene: TRBD2
V gene: TRBV9
clone size: few
CDR3 protein: CASSVGGSGSAADTQYF
CDR3 DNA: TGTGCCAGCAGCGTAGGGGGTAGCGGGAGCGCCGCAGATACGCAGTATTTT

J gene: TRBJ1-5
D gene: TRBD1
V gene: TRBV6-1
clone size: once
CDR3 protein: CASSEAAGQGVNQPQHF
CDR3 DNA: TGTGCCAGCAGTGAAGCAGCAGGACAGGGGGTCAATCAGCCCCAGCATTTT

J gene: TRBJ2-1
D gene: -
V gene: TRBV7-6
clone size: -
CDR3 protein: CASSQGAAGPSYNEQFF
CDR3 DNA: TGTGCCAGCAGCCAAGGGGCGGCTGGCCCCTCCTACAATGAGCAGTTCTTC

J gene: TRBJ2-3
D gene: TRBD1
V gene: TRBV10-3
clone size: -
CDR3 protein: CAINPRDRASTDTQYF
CDR3 DNA: TGTGCCATCAACCCCCGGGACAGGGCTAGCACAGATACGCAGTATTTT

J gene: TRBJ1-2
D gene: -
V gene: TRBV6-5
clone size: -
CDR3 protein: CASSRGGYGYTF
CDR3 DNA: TGTGCCAGCAGTAGGGGGGGCTATGGCTACACCTTC

J gene: TRBJ2-1
D gene: TRBD2
V gene: TRBV5-1
clone size: -
CDR3 protein: CASSPTSGIRGEQFF
CDR3 DNA: TGCGCCAGCAGCCCAACTAGCGGGATTAGGGGTGAGCAGTTCTTC

J gene: TRBJ2-5
D gene: -
V gene: TRBV12-3/TRBV12-4
clone size: -
CDR3 protein: CASNPDSQETQYF
CDR3 DNA: TGTGCCAGCAACCCGGACAGCCAAGAGACCCAGTACTTC

J gene: TRBJ2-3
D gene: -
V gene: TRBV4-2
clone size: -
CDR3 protein: CASSPEAGDTQYF
CDR3 DNA: TGTGCCAGCAGCCCAGAAGCGGGAGATACGCAGTATTTT

J gene: TRBJ2-7
D gene: TRBD2
V gene: TRBV11-2
clone size: once
CDR3 protein: CASSPGRVEQYF
CDR3 DNA: TGTGCCAGCAGCCCCGGGAGGGTCGAGCAGTACTTC

J gene: TRBJ1-2
D gene: -
V gene: TRBV5-6
clone size: once
CDR3 protein: CASSLGAGHLANYGYTF
CDR3 DNA: TGTGCCAGCAGCTTGGGGGCAGGGCACTTAGCTAACTATGGCTACACCTTC

J gene: TRBJ1-1
D gene: -
V gene: TRBV7-9
clone size: few
CDR3 protein: CASSLPAGAYTEAFF
CDR3 DNA: TGTGCCAGCAGCTTACCGGCAGGGGCCTACACTGAAGCTTTCTTT

J gene: TRBJ1-2
D gene: -
V gene: TRBV6-6
clone size: -
CDR3 protein: CASSRGGAPNYGYTF
CDR3 DNA: TGTGCCAGCAGTAGGGGGGGGGCCCCGAACTATGGCTACACCTTC

J gene: TRBJ2-7
D gene: -
V gene: TRBV30
clone size: -
CDR3 protein: CAWSPAREAYEQYF
CDR3 DNA: TGTGCCTGGAGTCCGGCGCGGGAAGCCTACGAGCAGTACTTC

J gene: TRBJ2-5
D gene: -
V gene: TRBV7-2
clone size: -
CDR3 protein: CASSPPGGEGETQYF
CDR3 DNA: TGTGCCAGCAGCCCCCCCGGGGGAGAGGGGGAGACCCAGTACTTC

J gene: TRBJ1-6
D gene: -
V gene: TRBV6-5
clone size: few
CDR3 protein: CASRRGSNSPLHF
CDR3 DNA: TGTGCCAGCAGGCGGGGGTCCAATTCACCCCTCCACTTT

J gene: TRBJ1-2
D gene: -
V gene: TRBV29-1
clone size: -
CDR3 protein: CSVARRPAANYGYTF
CDR3 DNA: TGCAGCGTTGCCCGGCGGCCCGCAGCTAACTATGGCTACACCTTC

J gene: TRBJ1-3
D gene: -
V gene: TRBV23-1
clone size: -
CDR3 protein: CASSQAEPGTSSGNTIYF
CDR3 DNA: TGCGCCAGCAGTCAAGCGGAACCCGGGACATCATCTGGAAACACCATATATTTT